This entry lists 29 T cell receptor beta chains sequenced from one sample in a study of tumor-infiltrating lymphocytes in primary liver carcinoma. The source material, 20-30 mg of unsorted bulk tissue, was used to co-extract RNA and DNA. A primer in the constant region served to generate TCR beta cDNA from 500 ng of total RNA. Slightly modified ARM-PCR, run as three nested multiplex PCR rounds, produced the TCR beta libraries. The first two PCR rounds used TRBV1-TRBV30 forward primers with a C-beta reverse primer, 10 cycles each. MiXCR, applied by TCRdb to the multiplex PCR reads, yields one record per CDR3 protein. The sample records about 99,000 distinct CDR3 sequences, over 55% being singletons. Source material: liver tumor tissue from sampling region 5. The subset denotes: tumor region T5, tumor centre. These TCRs come from a woman aged 55 to 70 with primary liver carcinoma and hepatitis B virus infection.

Worth noting for this clonotype: This may be a read error: a much more frequent sequence differs by one nucleotide. The chain is built from TRBV5-1 and TRBJ2-7; TRBD1 is a possible D gene (6 bases). V was shortened by 9 bases and J by 0 bases, with 13 bases between the two germline ends. The CDR3 is made up of 13 amino acids. Per germline, CDR1 SGHRS and CDR2 YFSETQ. The CDR3 loop is CAISRDTSYEQYF. CDR3 DNA: TGCGCCATCTCCCGGGACACCTCCTACGAGCAGTACTTC.

Comment on this clonotype: A read error may explain this, as a much larger clone is one base away. The chain recombines TRBV5-4 with TRBJ2-7; no clear D. The CDR3 is 12 residues long. The germline V and J ends were trimmed by 4 bases and 2 bases, with 7 bases remaining between them. From germline, CDR1 is SGHNT and CDR2 YYREEE (reference sequence). CDR3 protein: CASSQDPYEQYF. CDR3 DNA sequence: TGTGCCAGCAGCCAAGATCCCTACGAGCAGTACTTC.

Regarding this clonotype: Being one base from a much bigger clone, this may be a read error. The J gene is TRBJ2-4, the V gene TRBV5-1; maybe TRBD1 (6 bases). Looked up from germline, CDR1 is SGHRS and CDR2 is YFSETQ. The CDR3 sequence is 16 residues long. The V end was cut by 3 bases, the J end by 0 bases, with 13 bases between. The CDR3 sequence is CASSSDRRGAKNIQYF. The CDR3 DNA follows: TGCGCCAGCAGCTCTGACAGGAGAGGAGCCAAAAACATTCAGTACTTC.

The chain joins TRBV29-1 to TRBJ2-1, with D tentatively TRBD2 (5 bases). V lost 8 bases and J 0 bases, leaving 14 bases between the germline ends. Germline CDR1 and CDR2: SQVTM and ANQGSEA. The CDR3 is 14 residues long. CDR3 in DNA: TGCAGCATTGGTAGTGGGAGCTCCTACAATGAGCAGTTCTTC. Its protein is CSIGSGSSYNEQFF.

On this clonotype itself: An end of the junction differs from the germline gene, which may be a read error. The chain joins TRBV5-8 to TRBJ2-1, with D perhaps being TRBD1 or TRBD2 (6 bases each). This CDR3 has 16 residues. Looked up from germline, CDR1 is SGHTS and CDR2 is YDEGEE. The CDR3 DNA reads as TGTGCCAGCAGCATGGAGGGGGACACCTACTACATTGAGCAGTTCTTC. Protein: CASSMEGDTYYIEQFF.

In this sample, this clonotype turned up many times. This CDR3 reads CSVDPLGLIAYEQYF. The DNA of the CDR3 is TGCAGCGTTGACCCTCTAGGGCTGATCGCCTACGAGCAGTACTTC. The chain carries TRBV29-1 and TRBJ2-7; D remains unclear. The V and J ends lost 3 bases and 2 bases respectively, with 17 bases between them. The CDR3 spans 15 residues. Per the germline V gene, CDR1 is SQVTM and CDR2 is ANQGSEA.

A remark on this clonotype: The conserved phenylalanine or tryptophan normally closing the CDR3 is absent here, so this likely arose from a read error. This rearrangement joins TRBV11-3 to TRBJ2-2; D gene unclear. The germline CDR1 and CDR2 sequences are SGHNT and YENEEA. The CDR3 loop spans 14 amino acids. With 6 bases removed from V and 9 bases from J, the gap between germline ends came to 17 bases. CDR3 region: CASRGIRATRELFL. The CDR3 DNA reads TGTGCCAGCAGGGGAATTAGGGCGACCAGGGAGCTGTTTCTT.

Worth noting for this clonotype: At one of its ends the junction is not consistent with the germline gene, which may arise from a read error. V usage is TRBV29-1 and J usage is TRBJ2-2; weak D call: TRBD2 (6 bases). The CDR3 contains 14 residues. Germline V gene data show CDR1 as SQVTM and CDR2 as ANQGSEA. CDR3: CNVGGTDNTWELFF. Here the CDR3 DNA reads TGCAACGTTGGGGGGACTGATAACACCTGGGAGCTGTTTTTT.

The V call is TRBV12-5, the J call TRBJ2-7; perhaps TRBD1 as D (5 bases). Germline V CDR1 and CDR2: LGHNT, FRNRAP. This CDR3 region has 14 residues. Trimming took 7 bases from V and 4 from J, leaving 17 bases between them. CDR3 nucleotides: TGTGCTAGTGATTCGACAAGGGGCTCTTACGAGCAGTACTTC. Residues: CASDSTRGSYEQYF.

This clonotype was seen a single time. Germline is not matched at one junction end, which may reflect a read error. The chain joins TRBV6-6 to TRBJ2-2, with D perhaps matching TRBD1 (5 bases). The CDR3 totals 15 residues. Germline V lookup: CDR1 MNHNY, CDR2 SVGAGI (reference sequence). The CDR3 loop is CPSSYRRPNTGELFF. The CDR3 DNA reads as TGTCCCAGCAGTTACAGGCGGCCGAACACCGGGGAGCTGTTTTTT.

This clonotype turned up a few times. A read error may explain this, as a much larger clone is one base away. The genes are TRBV6-5 and TRBJ1-6, with D perhaps TRBD1 (6 bases). Germline lookup yields CDR1 MNHEY and CDR2 SVGAGI. The CDR3 runs to 17 residues. The CDR3 region has the DNA TGTACCAGCAGTTACTCATTTCGAAGGGGACACAATTCACCCCTCCACTTT. Residues: CTSSYSFRRGHNSPLHF.

This clonotype was recorded at least ten times. This rearrangement joins TRBV30 to TRBJ1-1; D gene unclear. Trimming took 3 bases from V and 2 from J, leaving 16 bases between them. Germline assignment: CDR1 GTSNPN and CDR2 SVGIG (reference sequence). CDR3 length: 15 residues. CDR3 DNA: TGTGCCTGGAGAGGTTTTTCGTCCTACAACACTGAAGCTTTCTTT. Translated: CAWRGFSSYNTEAFF.

This clonotype occurred many times. This chain links TRBV30 with TRBJ2-3; 7 bases are a match to TRBD2. The V and J ends lost 2 bases and 4 bases, in that order; junction bases with no gene match: 9. From germline, CDR1 is GTSNPN and CDR2 SVGIG (reference sequence). CDR3 length equals 15 residues. The DNA for the CDR3 is TGTGCCTGGAGTCGTGGCGGGAGAGGGGCAGATACGCAGTATTTT. The encoded protein is CAWSRGGRGADTQYF.

A remark on this clonotype: At one end, the junction sequence differs from germline, possibly due to a read error. The chain carries TRBV11-2 and TRBJ2-6, with D possibly being TRBD1 (5 bases). Germline lookup yields CDR1 SGHAT and CDR2 FQNNGV. CDR3 length equals 15 residues. CDR3 sequence reads: CASSATSYGANVQTF. The DNA of the CDR3 is TGTGCCAGCAGCGCGACGAGCTATGGGGCCAACGTCCAGACTTTC.

This clonotype was recorded only once. This rearrangement joins TRBV9 to TRBJ1-2; D gene ambiguous. Germline V gene sequence: CDR1 SGDLS, CDR2 YYNGEE. The CDR3 contains 16 residues. V was clipped by 3 bases and J by 5 bases, with 20 bases between them. The CDR3 bases are TGTGCCAGCAGCGCAGGCCCCGGCATGGACGGATATGGCTACACCTTC. It specifies CASSAGPGMDGYGYTF.

Ten or more counts support this clonotype. The chain joins TRBV28 to TRBJ2-1; 7 bases map to TRBD1. The trim removed 6 bases at V and 1 base at J, leaving 9 bases unmatched. The CDR3 runs to 16 residues. CDR1 and CDR2 from the germline V gene are MDHEN and SYDVKM. As DNA, the CDR3 is TGTGCCAGCAGCTCCCTCAGGGACAGATCCTACAATGAGCAGTTCTTC. Translating gives CASSSLRDRSYNEQFF.

A note on this clonotype: A junction end diverges from the germline sequence, so it may reflect a read error. As DNA, the CDR3 is TGTGCCAGCAACTGGGTGGGGTCCTTCACCGGGGAGTTGTTTTTC. Translation gives CASNWVGSFTGELFF. V and J are TRBV11-2 and TRBJ2-2; a weak D match, TRBD2 (5 bases). The CDR3 runs to 15 residues. Germline assignment: CDR1 SGHAT and CDR2 FQNNGV.

The chain uses TRBV5-1 and TRBJ2-1, with a weak D call TRBD1 (6 bases). The CDR3 totals 16 residues. Germline V lookup: CDR1 SGHRS, CDR2 YFSETQ. CDR3: CTNSLRSDSTYNEQFF. CDR3 DNA sequence: TGCACCAACAGCTTGAGGTCGGACAGTACCTACAATGAGCAGTTCTTC.

This clonotype has at least ten counts. CDR3 DNA sequence: TGTGCCAGCATTTTAAGCTCCTACGAGCAGTACTTC. Amino acids: CASILSSYEQYF. The rearrangement joins TRBV2 to TRBJ2-7; D is unresolved. Germline V CDR1 and CDR2: SNHLY, FYNNEI. The germline V and J ends were trimmed by 7 bases and 0 bases, with 7 bases remaining between them. This CDR3 comprises 12 residues. Using reference TRBV2 and TRBJ2-7 for the parts outside the CDR3, the full variable domain is EPEVTQTPSHQVTQMGQEVILRCVPISNHLYFYWYRQILGQKVEFLVSFYNNEISEKSEIFDDQFSVERPDGSNFTLKIRSTKLEDSAMYFCASILSSYEQYFGPGTRLTVT.

Points on this clonotype: The junction does not match germline at one end; this may be a read error. J is TRBJ1-4 and V is TRBV6-1; the D gene is possibly TRBD1 (5 bases). The CDR3 runs to 14 residues. CDR1 MNHNS and CDR2 SASEGT come from the germline V gene. This CDR3 reads CASGEGVGHEKVFF. CDR3 in DNA: TGTGCCAGCGGTGAAGGGGTCGGGCATGAAAAAGTGTTTTTT.

Concerning this clonotype: Because it lacks the conserved phenylalanine or tryptophan at the end, this CDR3 is likely a read error. The chain links TRBV6-2 or TRBV6-3 to TRBJ2-7; TRBD2 might be the D (5 bases). The germline V gene has CDR1 MNHEY and CDR2 SVGEGT. Trimming shortened V by 5 bases and J by 0 bases, and 14 bases separated the two germline ends. This CDR3 is 15 amino acids long. CDR3 in amino acids: CASSTGLPSSYEQYY. CDR3 sequence (DNA): TGTGCCAGCAGTACCGGACTGCCCAGCTCCTACGAGCAGTACTAC.

Of note for this clonotype: A junction end diverges from the germline sequence, so it may reflect a read error. The chain combines TRBV11-2 with TRBJ2-1; D is undetermined. Germline V lookup: CDR1 SGHAT, CDR2 FQNNGV. This CDR3 has 14 amino acids. Here the CDR3 reads CASSLDGNRNEHFF. The CDR3 bases are TGTGCCAGCAGTTTAGATGGAAACCGCAATGAGCATTTCTTC.

As concerns this clonotype: A much bigger clone sits one base away, suggesting this may be a read error. The chain joins TRBV5-1 to TRBJ2-7; 7 nucleotides align to TRBD1. The CDR3 runs to 14 residues. Germline assignment: CDR1 SGHRS and CDR2 YFSETQ. CDR3 nucleotide sequence: TGCGCCTGCAGCCTCGGGACAGCAACTTACGAGCAGTACTTC. Its translation is CACSLGTATYEQYF.

For this clonotype: Since a much larger clone is just one base distant, this may be a read error. The genes are TRBV5-1 and TRBJ2-3; D uncertain. The CDR3 has 13 residues. Germline CDR1 reads SGHRS; CDR2 reads YFSETQ. The DNA for the CDR3 is TGCGCCAGCAGCCACGACTCCACAGATGCGCAGTATTTT. It translates to CASSHDSTDAQYF.

Points on this clonotype: The junction departs from germline at one end; a sequencing error may be responsible. The chain couples TRBV11-2 to TRBJ1-1; D call uncertain. Germline V gene lookup returns CDR1 SGHAT and CDR2 FQNNGV. This CDR3 has 12 residues. CDR3 in amino acids: CDSSFREAEAFF. CDR3 DNA sequence: TGTGACAGCAGCTTCCGAGAAGCTGAAGCTTTCTTT.

This clonotype was picked up a small number of times. As the CDR3 is not closed by the conserved phenylalanine or tryptophan, this likely results from a read error. The CDR3 nucleotides are TGTGCCAGTAGCTTAGATTTCGGCCTAGGTGTCTACAATGAGCAGTTCTTG. It encodes CASSLDFGLGVYNEQFL. V and J are TRBV11-3 and TRBJ2-1; D gene ambiguous. CDR1 and CDR2 from the germline V gene are SGHNT and YENEEA. CDR3 length: 17 amino acids.

The table lists this clonotype with a few counts. The junction departs from the called germline gene at one end, perhaps through a read error. The gene calls are TRBV11-2 and TRBJ2-7, with 11 bases that match TRBD2. Germline V gene data show CDR1 as SGHAT and CDR2 as FQNNGV. CDR3 size: 15 residues. CDR3 residues: CASSLEGSGRVEQYF. CDR3 in DNA: TGTGCCAGTAGCTTAGAGGGTAGCGGGAGGGTCGAGCAGTACTTC.

A word on this clonotype: A read error may be the cause here, since a much bigger clone is one base away. The CDR3 nucleotides read TGCGTCAGCAGCTTGGGACAGCCTGGAAACTATGGCTACACCTTC. Its translation: CVSSLGQPGNYGYTF. The chain couples TRBV5-1 to TRBJ1-2, with 7 bases aligning to TRBD1. The CDR3 is made up of 15 amino acids. The germline CDR1 and CDR2 sequences are SGHRS and YFSETQ.

A remark on this clonotype: This could be a read error, since a much larger clone is one nucleotide away. The chain links TRBV30 to TRBJ2-3; possible D gene TRBD2, 6 bases. CDR1 and CDR2 (germline): GTSNPN, SVGIG (reference sequence). There are 15 residues in the CDR3. Trimming shortened V by 4 bases and J by 0 bases, and 14 bases separated the two germline ends. This chain's CDR3 is CAWKQVAVSTDTQYF. The CDR3 nucleotides are TGTGCCTGGAAACAAGTAGCGGTGAGCACAGATACGCAGTATTTT. Combining the CDR3 with reference TRBV30 and TRBJ2-3 gives the whole variable domain SQTIHQWPATLVQPVGSPLSLECTVEGTSNPNLYWYRQAAGRGLQLLFYSVGIGQISSEVPQNLSASRPQDRQFILSSKKLLLSDSGFYLCAWKQVAVSTDTQYFGPGTRLTVL.